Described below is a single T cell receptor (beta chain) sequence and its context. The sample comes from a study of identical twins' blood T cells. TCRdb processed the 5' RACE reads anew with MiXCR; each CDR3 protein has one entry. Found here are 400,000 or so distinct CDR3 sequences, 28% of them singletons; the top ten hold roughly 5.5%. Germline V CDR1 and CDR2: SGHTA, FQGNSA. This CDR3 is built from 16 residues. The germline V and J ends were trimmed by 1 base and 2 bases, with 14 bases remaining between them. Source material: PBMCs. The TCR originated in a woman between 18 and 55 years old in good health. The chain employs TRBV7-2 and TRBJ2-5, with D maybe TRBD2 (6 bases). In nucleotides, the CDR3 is TGTGCCAGCAGCTTAGGTATGCTAGCGTCTCAAGAGACCCAGTACTTC. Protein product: CASSLGMLASQETQYF.